This TCR beta chain appears in the sequencing data of a study of T cells in localized non-small cell lung cancer (dated by TCRdb to about 2020). Background on the whole study: T cell repertoires of 236 early-stage NSCLC patients were analyzed, with tumors being compared against uninvolved tumor-adjacent lungs. All 240 or so NSCLC patients in the cohort were treatment-naive and had localized lung tumors that were resected. The mean age of the NSCLC patients was about 70 years, with 120 to 150 men and around 110 women. Here is what the overall study found, with its caveats: Because the study design was exploratory, TCR variables were selected using unadjusted p-values without false-discovery rate correction. Longer overall survival was associated with higher T cell density in blood, whereas shorter survival was associated with higher clonality in adjacent lung. Because multi-region sequencing of the tumors was not done, intratumor heterogeneity could not be ruled out. Uninvolved tumor-adjacent lung showed the highest T cell clonality, higher than tumor, which suggests more focused antigenic responses in the adjacent lung. Of the top 100 tumor clones, a median of approximately 60 were detected in paired uninvolved adjacent lung; 28 were also among that lung's top 100.

In regard to this clone: Its antigen is not yet known. Nothing much larger sits one base from this clone, and base qualities are not available.

TCR beta CDR3 regions were sequenced from DNA using the immunoSEQ Assay. As for how the authors treated the data: T cell density was computed as TCR beta template counts normalized to usable DNA estimated by amplifying housekeeping genes. Using the preseqR package, richness was estimated by extrapolating to 120,000 templates for tissue samples and 400,000 templates for PBMC samples. Clonality was calculated as one minus Pielou's evenness. To identify tissue-enriched TCRs, differential abundance testing was run on productive amino-acid clonotypes with a minimum total count of 5 and an alpha of 0.1. The Jaccard Index and the Morisita Overlap Index were used to quantify repertoire overlap between compartments. GLIPH grouped TCR beta CDR3s together with public tetramer-defined viral CDR3s, and a viral motif had to include at least three viral sequences and also show V-gene enrichment. Here the immuneACCESS table is served through TCRdb, limited to in-frame sequences with V and J called. Missing clones are a known gap in these copies; in checked studies unresolved V genes cover under half, and the rest lacks a known reason. V and J calls and clone size are those listed in that table; D and trimming were worked out from the DNA. The sample profile shows fewer than 20,000 clones; about 89% of them were found once. The ten largest make up around 29% of the sample.

From V the trimming removes 7 bases and from J it removes 10 bases, while the gene matches leave 8 bases of the junction unaccounted for. CDR1 is given as SNHLY and CDR2 as FYNNEI, both from the germline V gene. The cysteine opens and the phenylalanine closes a CDR3 of 13 amino acids. The sequence is cut down to CDR3 DNA, 39 bases in frame from base 1. At diagnosis, peripheral blood, uninvolved tumor-adjacent lung and tumor were collected and stored as a combination of fresh-frozen and FFPE material. Blood samples were analyzed as peripheral blood mononuclear cells for TCR repertoire profiling. The source is a male donor aged 60 or over with stage II lung adenocarcinoma. Sample: peripheral blood mononuclear cells, taken before any cancer treatment. Rearrangement joined TRBV2 to TRBJ2-1; a stretch of 9 junction bases matches TRBD2. The CDR3 corresponds to CASTASGDGEQFF. In nucleotide form, the sequence is TGTGCCAGCACGGCTAGCGGGGACGGGGAGCAGTTCTTC.